This entry lists 20 T cell receptor beta chains sequenced from one sample in a study of cytomegalovirus exposure and HLA in healthy donors. 13 Jbeta primers and 60 Vbeta primers were used for the PCR. Profiling relied on immunoSEQ multiplex PCR, and the TCRdb table lists in-frame clones only, not all of them. The sample records over 85,000 clones, roughly two thirds being singletons. The sample was PBMCs. The receptors shown here come from a female donor in good health and CMV-seronegative.

The chain joins TRBV10-1 to TRBJ1-1; a weak D match, TRBD1 (5 bases). Germline CDR1 WNHNN, CDR2 SYGVQD (reference sequence). The V end lost 0 bases, the J end lost 1 base, and 12 bases lay between the germline ends. This CDR3 contains 16 residues. The CDR3 region has the DNA TGCGCCAGCAGTGAGTCCCCCTTCGGACAGAACACTGAAGCTTTCTTT. This sequence encodes CASSESPFGQNTEAFF.

The chain uses TRBV10-3 and TRBJ2-1; TRBD2 matches at 14 bases. CDR1 ENHRY and CDR2 SYGVKD come from the germline V gene. The length of the CDR3 is 20 residues. V trimming: 2 bases; J trimming: 4 bases; junction bases outside the gene matches: 13. The CDR3 loop is CAISEPHGTSGRKGYNEQFF. The CDR3 coding sequence is TGTGCCATCAGTGAGCCTCACGGGACTAGCGGGAGAAAAGGGTACAATGAGCAGTTCTTC.

This chain joins TRBV4-1 and TRBJ2-7, with TRBD2 matching 11 bases. The CDR3 runs 21 residues. CDR1 is MGHRA, CDR2 YSYEKL, per germline. J was trimmed by 2 bases and V by 5 bases; bases with no gene match: 23. CDR3 region: CASSSIVRTETSGDPPYEQYF. In DNA form, the CDR3 reads TGCGCCAGCAGCTCAATAGTCAGGACGGAGACTAGCGGGGACCCTCCCTACGAGCAGTACTTC.

The chain combines TRBV4-3 with TRBJ2-5, with D perhaps matching TRBD2 (7 bases). Trimming pared 0 bases from V and 2 bases from J, leaving 19 bases between. Germline CDR1 and CDR2: LGHNA and YSLEER. The CDR3 consists of 18 residues. As DNA, the CDR3 is TGCGCCAGCAGCCAAGATTCCAGGCGGGGGCGTTGGCAAGAGACCCAGTACTTC. It is translated as CASSQDSRRGRWQETQYF.

V and J are TRBV12-5 and TRBJ2-5; D might be TRBD1 (6 bases). V lost 1 base and J 5 bases, leaving 17 bases between the germline ends. The CDR3 spans 16 residues. Germline loops: CDR1 LGHNT, CDR2 FRNRAP. The CDR3 loop is CASGLATGIETETQYF. The CDR3 DNA reads TGTGCTAGTGGTTTGGCCACAGGGATAGAAACGGAGACCCAGTACTTC.

This clone was picked up a small number of times. The genes are TRBV29-1 and TRBJ2-1; 7 nucleotides line up with TRBD2. V dropped 8 bases and J dropped 9; count of bases not matched to a gene: 7. The CDR3 is made up of 11 amino acids. CDR1 and CDR2 (germline): SQVTM, ANQGSEA. The CDR3 coding sequence is TGCAGCACCCGGGAGGCCGGTGAGCAGTTCTTC. Translation gives CSTREAGEQFF.

The J gene is TRBJ1-1, the V gene TRBV18; 9 nucleotides match TRBD1. With V trimmed by 3 bases and J by 6 bases, 8 bases remained unmatched. CDR1 KGHSH and CDR2 LQKENI come from the germline V gene. The CDR3 spans 15 residues. The CDR3 nucleotides read TGTGCCAGCTCACCGCAACAGGGGGCGCAGGCTGAAGCTTTCTTT. This codes for CASSPQQGAQAEAFF.

This clone was counted only a few times. The chain combines TRBV11-2 with TRBJ1-2; D is uncertain. CDR3 length: 15 amino acids. Germline lookup yields CDR1 SGHAT and CDR2 FQNNGV. V dropped 0 bases and J dropped 2 bases, with 10 bases sitting between them. CDR3: CASSLDFGVNYGYTF. CDR3 bases: TGTGCCAGCAGCTTAGATTTCGGGGTAAACTATGGCTACACCTTC.

J is TRBJ1-2 and V is TRBV27; 7 nucleotides match TRBD1. Unmatched junction bases numbered 14, after V lost 5 bases and J lost 5 bases. The CDR3 sequence is 16 residues long. The germline V gene encodes CDR1 MNHEY and CDR2 SMNVEV (reference sequence). CDR3 in amino acids: CASSPTEGQIPYGYTF. The CDR3 DNA reads TGTGCCAGCAGTCCAACCGAGGGACAGATACCGTATGGCTACACCTTC.

This clone was seen more than once but under ten times. The genes are TRBV9 and TRBJ1-1; 12 positions agree with TRBD1. CDR1 is SGDLS and CDR2 is YYNGEE in the germline V gene. J lost 0 bases, V lost 0 bases, and 6 bases had no gene match. The CDR3 length is 18 residues. This chain's CDR3 is CASSVDTGTGGLNTEAFF. The CDR3 nucleotides are TGTGCCAGCAGCGTAGACACGGGGACAGGGGGCTTGAACACTGAAGCTTTCTTT.

Only a few counts were recorded for this clone. The chain couples TRBV6-5 to TRBJ2-7; weak D call: TRBD2 (7 bases). There are 15 residues in the CDR3. Trimming pared 2 bases from V and 4 bases from J, leaving 15 bases between. The germline gives CDR1 MNHEY, CDR2 SVGAGI. The CDR3 region has the DNA TGTGCCAGCAGTTACCTACTAGAGGGGGGGTACGAGCAGTACTTC. Translated, it gives CASSYLLEGGYEQYF.

There are a few counts of this clone. V and J are TRBV4-2 and TRBJ1-4; no firm D call. The CDR3 contains 12 residues. The V end was cut by 4 bases, the J end by 14 bases, with 14 bases between. Looked up from germline, CDR1 is LGHNA and CDR2 is YNFKEQ. The CDR3 nucleotides read TGTGCCAGCAGCCGACCAGGCCCCAAGCTGTTTTTT. Translated, it gives CASSRPGPKLFF.

V gene TRBV2 combines with J gene TRBJ2-7; 11 nucleotides line up with TRBD2. CDR3 length equals 17 residues. Germline CDR1 is SNHLY and CDR2 is FYNNEI. The V gene end was trimmed by 3 bases and the J gene end by 3 bases; junction bases not matched to a gene: 10. The DNA of the CDR3 is TGTGCCAGCAGTGACCCTTTTCTAGCGGGAGGTGGCTACGAGCAGTACTTC. It specifies CASSDPFLAGGGYEQYF.

V is TRBV5-1 and J is TRBJ2-1, with 8 nucleotides matching TRBD1. The V segment lost 2 bases and the J segment 1 base; nucleotides outside the gene matches: 8. The germline CDR1 and CDR2 sequences are SGHRS and YFSETQ. The CDR3 length is 17 residues. CDR3 coding DNA: TGCGCCAGCAGCTTTCACGCCGGGGACAGGTCCTACAATGAGCAGTTCTTC. Translation gives CASSFHAGDRSYNEQFF.

This rearrangement joins TRBV6-4 to TRBJ1-2; 10 positions agree with TRBD1. CDR1 and CDR2 (germline): MRHNA, SNTAGT. The J segment lost 5 bases and the V segment lost 11 bases, leaving 17 bases of the junction unmatched. The CDR3 spans 16 residues. Written as DNA, the CDR3 is TGTGCCTGCCACCGCCTTCAGGACAGGGGGAGGTATGGCTACACCTTC. Its protein is CACHRLQDRGRYGYTF.

The rearrangement joins TRBV27 to TRBJ1-2; TRBD1 agrees at 7 bases. There are 14 residues in the CDR3. J was trimmed by 3 bases and V by 0 bases; bases with no gene match: 1. The germline gives CDR1 MNHEY, CDR2 SMNVEV (reference sequence). This CDR3 is CASSLSGQDYGYTF. The CDR3 DNA reads TGTGCCAGCAGTTTATCAGGACAGGACTATGGCTACACCTTC.

The chain employs TRBV18 and TRBJ1-1; 11 bases are a match to TRBD1. The CDR3 loop spans 15 amino acids. Germline CDR1 and CDR2: KGHSH and LQKENI. The V gene end was trimmed by 2 bases and the J gene end by 3 bases; junction bases not matched to a gene: 2. CDR3 bases: TGTGCCAGCTCACCAGGACAGGGGGCTTACACTGAAGCTTTCTTT. Protein product: CASSPGQGAYTEAFF.

The rearrangement links TRBV6-1 to TRBJ1-5; the D gene is possibly TRBD1 (6 bases). V gave up 3 bases and J gave up 2 bases, with 14 bases separating them. Germline values: CDR1 MNHNS, CDR2 SASEGT. The length of the CDR3 is 16 residues. CDR3 sequence reads: CASSETGGRGNQPQHF. In DNA form, the CDR3 reads TGTGCCAGCAGTGAGACGGGGGGCAGGGGCAATCAGCCCCAGCATTTT.

CDR3 DNA: TGTGCCAGTAAGGGGACAGGGCGGGTCGAGCAGTACTTC. Protein sequence: CASKGTGRVEQYF. The J gene is TRBJ2-7, the V gene TRBV19; TRBD1 matches at 9 bases. CDR1 and CDR2 (germline): LNHDA, SQIVND (reference sequence). The CDR3 runs to 13 residues. Germline trimming cut 7 bases from V and 6 bases from J; bases unmatched to any gene: 7.

The chain's CDR3 is CASSSTLVPYEQYF. In DNA form, the CDR3 reads TGTGCCAGCAGCTCAACTTTGGTCCCCTACGAGCAGTACTTC. The rearrangement joins TRBV7-8 to TRBJ2-7; D gene ambiguous. This CDR3 spans 14 amino acids. The germline gives CDR1 SGHVS, CDR2 FQNEAQ. The V and J ends lost 4 bases and 2 bases respectively, with 12 bases between them.